Following are 3 T cell receptor beta chains from one sample sequenced in a study of Ad26.COV2.S vaccination and SARS-CoV-2 variants. Using immunoSEQ multiplex PCR, the repertoire was profiled, and TCRdb retains in-frame clones only, with some absent. Among 400,000 to 500,000 clones listed, 85% to 90% were seen once. The treatment denotes: around 19 received Ad26.COV2.S at low or high dose, single or two shots; several received placebo; per-sample allocation not given. Sample collection was performed on day 63 after the first vaccine or placebo injection. The material was peripheral blood, obtained in a trial of Ad26.COV2.S vaccine versus placebo. The source is a person aged 18-65 years who received the Ad26.COV2.S COVID-19 vaccine or a placebo.

This chain connects TRBV3-1 (or the pseudogene TRBV3-2) to TRBJ1-4, with D possibly being TRBD1 (5 bases). The CDR3 has 14 amino acids. The V and J ends lost 3 bases and 7 bases respectively, with 12 bases between them. Germline values: CDR1 LGHDT, CDR2 YNNKEL (reference sequence). CDR3 residues: CASSQRGVGEKLFF. CDR3 coding DNA: TGTGCCAGCAGCCAGCGGGGCGTCGGTGAAAAACTGTTTTTT.

V and J are TRBV3-1 (or the pseudogene TRBV3-2) and TRBJ1-3; the match to TRBD1 covers 12 bases. There are 16 residues in the CDR3. The germline CDR1 and CDR2 sequences are LGHDT and YNNKEL (reference sequence). V shed 5 bases and J 4 bases; nucleotides not matched to a gene: 6. DNA of the CDR3: TGTGCCAGCAGCTTTCGGGACAGGGGGCGCGGAAACACCATATATTTT. It yields the protein CASSFRDRGRGNTIYF.

The chain has TRBV2 and TRBJ2-2; D is unclear. V was cut by 4 bases and J by 1 base, with 7 bases left in between. Per germline, CDR1 SNHLY and CDR2 FYNNEI. The CDR3 sequence is 14 residues long. In nucleotides, the CDR3 is TGTGCCAGCAGTGTTGAAGTGAACACCGGGGAGCTGTTTTTT. It is translated as CASSVEVNTGELFF.